These 21 T cell receptor beta chains came from one sample sequenced in a study of cytomegalovirus exposure and HLA in healthy donors. The PCR employed 60 Vbeta primers together with 13 Jbeta primers. Some clones are missing from TCRdb's copy, which holds only in-frame ones; the method was immunoSEQ multiplex PCR. The top ten hold about 1% of the sample, which has under 200,000 clones, roughly 84% seen once. The source material was PBMCs. The receptors here all came from a man younger than 45 in good health and CMV-seronegative.

This CDR3 is CASSLNQGGNTEAFF. In DNA form, the CDR3 reads TGTGCCAGCAGCTTAAATCAGGGCGGGAACACTGAAGCTTTCTTT. The chain employs TRBV7-9 and TRBJ1-1; possible D gene TRBD1, 5 bases. Trimming cost V 2 bases and J 1 base, with 11 bases left between them. Germline V CDR1 and CDR2: SEHNR, FQNEAQ (reference sequence). This CDR3 has 15 amino acids. The full variable domain, with the rest looked up from reference TRBV7-9 and TRBJ1-1, is DTGVSQNPRHKITKRGQNVTFRCDPISEHNRLYWYRQTLGQGPEFLTYFQNEAQLEKSRLLSDRFSAERPKGSFSTLEIQRTEQGDSAMYLCASSLNQGGNTEAFFGQGTRLTVV.

This clone was observed a single time. This sequence joins TRBV29-1 and TRBJ2-7; D is possibly TRBD1 (5 bases). Trimming removed 4 bases at V and 0 bases at J, with 19 bases between. The germline V gene has CDR1 SQVTM and CDR2 ANQGSEA. This CDR3 has 16 amino acids. The DNA of the CDR3 is TGCAGCGTTGTTTTAACACAGGAGACTTCCTCCTACGAGCAGTACTTC. Translating it yields CSVVLTQETSSYEQYF.

The rearrangement joins TRBV7-9 to TRBJ2-3, with TRBD1 identical over 8 bases. V lost 4 bases and J lost 5; bases outside the gene matches: 11. The CDR3 is 16 amino acids. Germline CDR1 and CDR2: SEHNR and FQNEAQ (reference sequence). The CDR3 protein is CASSSNPDRAEDTQYF. CDR3 sequence (DNA): TGTGCCAGCAGCTCGAACCCGGACAGGGCGGAAGATACGCAGTATTTT.

The CDR3 bases are TGTGCCAGTAGTATAAGGAACGGCAGGGCACAAACTGAAGCTTTCTTT. Protein: CASSIRNGRAQTEAFF. The V call is TRBV19, the J call TRBJ1-1, with D possibly being TRBD1 (5 bases). The germline CDR1 and CDR2 sequences are LNHDA and SQIVND (reference sequence). The V end lost 2 bases, the J end lost 5 bases, and 18 bases lay between the germline ends. The CDR3 length is 16 residues.

The V call is TRBV2, the J call TRBJ2-2; 11 bases map to TRBD2. Germline values: CDR1 SNHLY, CDR2 FYNNEI. This CDR3 spans 15 amino acids. Trimming at V came to 8 bases and at J to 0 bases, leaving 2 bases not matched to a gene. The DNA for the CDR3 is TGTGCCAGCCTGACTAGCGGGACGAACACCGGGGAGCTGTTTTTT. Protein sequence: CASLTSGTNTGELFF.

The rearrangement uses TRBV13 and TRBJ1-4; a possible D gene is TRBD1 (5 bases). The CDR3 has 15 amino acids. Trimming stripped 5 bases from V and 2 bases from J, with 12 bases between. Germline V lookup: CDR1 PRHDT, CDR2 FYEKMQ (reference sequence). In DNA, the CDR3 is TGTGCCAGCAGCCGTCAGGGCGCGACTAATGAAAAACTGTTTTTT. Translating it yields CASSRQGATNEKLFF.

This clone appeared a few times. The J gene is TRBJ2-7, the V gene TRBV28; 7 bases match TRBD1. V dropped 7 bases and J dropped 0; count of bases not matched to a gene: 6. The CDR3 has 14 amino acids. Germline CDR1 reads MDHEN; CDR2 reads SYDVKM. The CDR3 DNA follows: TGTGCCAGCAAGACCGGGACAGCCTCCTACGAGCAGTACTTC. This encodes CASKTGTASYEQYF.

The chain carries TRBV30 and TRBJ2-5; 9 bases are a match to TRBD1. Germline assignment: CDR1 GTSNPN and CDR2 SVGIG (reference sequence). The CDR3 runs 13 residues. The V gene end was trimmed by 2 bases and the J gene end by 4 bases; junction bases not matched to a gene: 2. Written as DNA, the CDR3 is TGTGCCTGGAGTAAGACAGGGGGAGAGACCCAGTACTTC. This encodes CAWSKTGGETQYF.

V and J are TRBV10-2 and TRBJ1-1; TRBD1 is a possible D gene (6 bases). This CDR3 has 14 amino acids. Germline values: CDR1 WSHSY, CDR2 SAAADI. Trimming shortened V by 3 bases and J by 5 bases, and 13 bases separated the two germline ends. CDR3 coding DNA: TGCGCCAGCAGTGAATACAGGGCGCGGACTGAAGCTTTCTTT. Its translation is CASSEYRARTEAFF.

This sequence joins TRBV5-1 and TRBJ2-3; 7 bases map to TRBD2. This CDR3 spans 15 amino acids. V lost 2 bases to trimming and J lost 2 bases; unmatched junction nucleotides: 5. The germline CDR1 and CDR2 sequences are SGHRS and YFSETQ. CDR3 protein: CASSLTSVYTDTQYF. The DNA of the CDR3 is TGCGCCAGCAGCTTAACTAGCGTTTACACAGATACGCAGTATTTT.

This chain joins TRBV27 and TRBJ2-3; 11 positions agree with TRBD1. The V segment lost 8 bases and the J segment 2 bases; nucleotides outside the gene matches: 12. CDR1 and CDR2 (germline): MNHEY, SMNVEV (reference sequence). This CDR3 spans 17 amino acids. The CDR3: CASHQDRGRSTTDTQYF. The CDR3 region has the DNA TGTGCCAGCCACCAGGACAGGGGGCGGTCCACCACAGATACGCAGTATTTT.

V and J are TRBV6-1 and TRBJ1-1; 8 positions match TRBD1. CDR3 length equals 13 residues. Germline CDR1 is MNHNS and CDR2 is SASEGT. J was trimmed by 8 bases and V by 2 bases; bases with no gene match: 4. CDR3 sequence: CASSERRDREAFF. CDR3 bases: TGTGCCAGCAGTGAAAGGAGGGACAGGGAAGCTTTCTTT.

The V call is TRBV4-3, the J call TRBJ1-2, with 10 bases lining up with TRBD1. Germline CDR1 reads LGHNA; CDR2 reads YSLEER. The CDR3 covers 14 residues. Trimming took 3 bases from V and 5 from J; bases not matched to a gene: 3. The DNA for the CDR3 is TGCGCCAGCAGCCAGGGGACAGGGGATTATGGCTACACCTTC. It encodes CASSQGTGDYGYTF.

This chain links TRBV28 with TRBJ2-5; 9 bases align to TRBD2. Germline V CDR1 and CDR2: MDHEN, SYDVKM. With 6 bases clipped from V and 11 bases from J, the junction kept 13 bases outside the gene matches. This CDR3 comprises 14 residues. The CDR3 DNA reads as TGTGCCAGCAGCCTAGGACTAGCGTTCATCGGGCAGTACTTC. Translated, it gives CASSLGLAFIGQYF.

V is TRBV19 and J is TRBJ2-7; no reliable D call. V dropped 2 bases and J dropped 2 bases, with 10 bases sitting between them. CDR1 LNHDA and CDR2 SQIVND come from the germline V gene (reference sequence). The CDR3 extends over 14 amino acids. The CDR3 region is CASSISRIPYEQYF. DNA for the CDR3: TGTGCCAGTAGTATAAGCAGGATCCCCTACGAGCAGTACTTC.

This rearrangement joins TRBV10-1 to TRBJ2-7; D is possibly TRBD1 (6 bases). Germline V CDR1 and CDR2: WNHNN, SYGVQD (reference sequence). V gave up 8 bases and J gave up 2 bases, with 13 bases separating them. The CDR3 length is 13 residues. The CDR3 DNA reads as TGCGCCAGCTCGACAGGCCCTGCCTACGAGCAGTACTTC. It codes for CASSTGPAYEQYF.

The V gene is TRBV4-1, the J gene TRBJ1-2; D is uncertain. The CDR3 is 14 amino acids. Germline assignment: CDR1 MGHRA and CDR2 YSYEKL. V was shortened by 0 bases and J by 2 bases, with 7 bases between the two germline ends. The DNA of the CDR3 is TGCGCCAGCAGCCAAGATCGCGCAAACTATGGCTACACCTTC. Translating it yields CASSQDRANYGYTF.

This chain connects TRBV6-5 to TRBJ2-5; D is perhaps TRBD2 (6 bases). The V end lost 0 bases, the J end lost 5 bases, and 13 bases lay between the germline ends. CDR1 and CDR2 from the germline V gene are MNHEY and SVGAGI. CDR3 length: 15 residues. CDR3 DNA sequence: TGTGCCAGCAGTTACTCGACGGGTGGGGGGGAGACCCAGTACTTC. This sequence encodes CASSYSTGGGETQYF.

The V call is TRBV4-1, the J call TRBJ2-7, with 10 bases identical to TRBD1. The V segment lost 1 base and the J segment 2 bases; nucleotides outside the gene matches: 2. Germline V lookup: CDR1 MGHRA, CDR2 YSYEKL. The length of the CDR3 is 15 residues. The CDR3 loop reads CASSQVDRGPYEQYF. The CDR3, as DNA: TGCGCCAGCAGCCAAGTCGACAGGGGGCCCTACGAGCAGTACTTC.

CDR3 sequence (DNA): TGTGCCAGTAGTATGTTTGTTCTGGAGAACTATGGCTACACCTTC. Encoded protein: CASSMFVLENYGYTF. The chain carries TRBV19 and TRBJ1-2, with D hard to call. The CDR3 consists of 15 residues. Between the trimmed V and J ends, which lost 3 bases and 2 bases, there was a span of 13 bases. CDR1 and CDR2 from the germline V gene are LNHDA and SQIVND (reference sequence).

The chain uses TRBV5-1 and TRBJ2-3, with 12 bases lining up with TRBD2. This CDR3 region has 16 residues. V gave up 4 bases and J gave up 6 bases; unmatched junction bases: 9. CDR1 is SGHRS and CDR2 is YFSETQ in the germline V gene. The CDR3 is CASSEYPSGGADTQYF. CDR3 nucleotide sequence: TGCGCCAGCAGCGAGTACCCTAGCGGGGGGGCTGATACGCAGTATTTT.